A selection of T cell receptor beta chains follows, all from one sample in a study of monozygotic twins with inflammatory bowel disease. TCRdb re-called the 5' RACE reads and catalogs CDR3 proteins one per entry, DNA excluded. The sample has 300,000 to 350,000 distinct CDR3 sequences. Material for sequencing was blood. The receptors derive from a human donor with ulcerative colitis or Crohn's disease, or a healthy co-twin of an affected twin (not recorded which). Both conserved end residues are part of each CDR3.

TRBV5-1	TRBJ2-1	CASTSTGRGYNEQFF
TRBV4-1	TRBJ2-7	CASSQGEGTSGSSYEQYF
TRBV20-1	TRBJ2-6	CSAREVGANVLTF
TRBV5-1	TRBJ2-3	CASGETDTQYF
TRBV5-1	TRBJ2-3	CASSSIRDRIWTDTQYF
TRBV5-1	TRBJ1-2	CASSSGPERYGYTF
TRBV3-1	TRBJ1-1	CASKRQTGGDDTEAFF
TRBV27	TRBJ2-7	CASRPVTGQGGDEQYF
TRBV5-5	TRBJ1-2	CASSFGRSYTF
TRBV6-1	TRBJ2-3	CASIQGGAVADTQYF
TRBV10-3	TRBJ2-3	CAISEADTQYF
TRBV5-1	TRBJ2-1	CASTPVPGDEQFF
TRBV5-6	TRBJ2-7	CASSRWEGTFEQYF
TRBV28	TRBJ2-3	CASSSSLTGGQSLADTQYF
TRBV20-1	TRBJ2-2	CSALPQTGNTGELFF
TRBV20-1	TRBJ2-2	CSARDRRGGAGELFF
TRBV9	TRBJ2-7	CASSVGQSGVNEQYF
TRBV19	TRBJ2-3	CASSMSSRPDTQYF
TRBV12-3/TRBV12-4	TRBJ1-6	CASTPGGNSPLHF
TRBV5-1	TRBJ2-7	CASSLDGTSYEQYF
TRBV5-1	TRBJ2-1	CASKTGTSGSGNEQFF
TRBV5-1	TRBJ1-1	CASSLGTGWSITEAFF
TRBV7-2	TRBJ2-3	CASSSQWSTDTQYF
TRBV7-2	TRBJ2-1	CASSLRLSGGAGEQFF
TRBV12-3/TRBV12-4	TRBJ1-3	CASSFETFSGNTIYF
TRBV10-2	TRBJ2-7	CASSGVTTGTYEQYF
TRBV4-1	TRBJ2-1	CASSQHIAGDRNEQFF
TRBV7-2	TRBJ2-3	CASSFTGGTDTQYF
TRBV5-1	TRBJ2-5	CASSLASGADKETQYF
TRBV4-1	TRBJ2-7	CASSQSRTGGAWEQYF
TRBV4-3	TRBJ1-6	CASSLVIGGVLTYSPLHF
TRBV20-1	TRBJ2-1	CSANSGRRRYNEQFF
TRBV20-1	TRBJ2-3	CSAIRDLKDTQYF
TRBV11-2	TRBJ2-7	CASSPTTSSGTAYEQYF
TRBV5-1	TRBJ2-5	CASSLVPGPEETQYF
TRBV5-1	TRBJ2-7	CASRYSSSGGSYEQYF
TRBV18	TRBJ1-1	CASSPGTGRTEAFF
TRBV19	TRBJ1-1	CASSRGTSTQEAFF
TRBV7-9	TRBJ2-3	CASSLRTPAEDTQYF
TRBV4-1	TRBJ2-7	CASSQGFMTGKYEQYF
TRBV27	TRBJ1-1	CASSLPGREGEAFF
TRBV6-1	TRBJ2-3	CASSASVWGTDTQYF
TRBV20-1	TRBJ2-3	CSARLAGTTDTQYF
TRBV12-3/TRBV12-4	TRBJ1-2	CASRSGQSYGYTF
TRBV28	TRBJ2-7	CATQQPRDTGTTPYEQYF
TRBV29-1	TRBJ2-1	CSVGKDLYNEQFF
TRBV6-5	TRBJ2-3	CASSYSIGGKDTQYF
TRBV3-1	TRBJ2-3	CASSQLVRVTDTQYF
TRBV7-2	TRBJ1-1	CASSLGFGAEAFF
TRBV3-1	TRBJ2-2	CASSHGRPREAGELFF
TRBV7-2	TRBJ2-2	CASSWERGGNTGELFF
TRBV11-2	TRBJ2-5	CASSVTTGYQETQYF
TRBV27	TRBJ2-7	CASRALEPYEQYF
TRBV28	TRBJ1-2	CASSLSWDTYYGYTF
TRBV12-3/TRBV12-4	TRBJ2-1	CASRGQGLQYNEQFF